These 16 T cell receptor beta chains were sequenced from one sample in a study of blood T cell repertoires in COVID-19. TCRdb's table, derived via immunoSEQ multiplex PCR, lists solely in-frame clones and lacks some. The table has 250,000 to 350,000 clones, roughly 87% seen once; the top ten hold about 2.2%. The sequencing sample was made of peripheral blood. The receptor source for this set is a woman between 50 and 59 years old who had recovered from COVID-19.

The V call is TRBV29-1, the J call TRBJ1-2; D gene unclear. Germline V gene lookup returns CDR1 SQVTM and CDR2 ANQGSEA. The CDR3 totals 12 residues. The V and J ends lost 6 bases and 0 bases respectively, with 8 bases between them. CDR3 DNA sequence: TGCAGCGTCGGAGGGACTAACTATGGCTACACCTTC. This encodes CSVGGTNYGYTF.

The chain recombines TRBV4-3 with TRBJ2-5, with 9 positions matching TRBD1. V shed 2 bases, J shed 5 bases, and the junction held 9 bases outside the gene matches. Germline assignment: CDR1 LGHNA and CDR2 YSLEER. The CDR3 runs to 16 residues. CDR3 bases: TGCGCCAGCAGCCAAAGTGGGACAGGGCGAGGGGAGACCCAGTACTTC. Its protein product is CASSQSGTGRGETQYF.

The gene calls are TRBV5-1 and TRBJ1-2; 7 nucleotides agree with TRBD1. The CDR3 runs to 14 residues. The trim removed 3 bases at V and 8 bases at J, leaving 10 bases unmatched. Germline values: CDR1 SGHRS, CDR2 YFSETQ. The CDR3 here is CASSSTDRSGGYTF. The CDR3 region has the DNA TGCGCCAGCAGCTCTACGGACAGGTCAGGCGGCTACACCTTC. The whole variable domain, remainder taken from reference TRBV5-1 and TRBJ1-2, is KAGVTQTPRYLIKTRGQQVTLSCSPISGHRSVSWYQQTPGQGLQFLFEYFSETQRNKGNFPGRFSGRQFSNSRSEMNVSTLELGDSALYLCASSSTDRSGGYTFGSGTRLTVV.

This chain's CDR3 is CASTNMNTEAFF. The CDR3 bases are TGTGCCAGCACAAACATGAACACTGAAGCTTTCTTT. V and J are TRBV6-5 and TRBJ1-1; the D is unclear. V lost 7 bases to trimming and J lost 0 bases, with 6 bases between them. The CDR3 sequence is 12 residues long. CDR1 MNHEY and CDR2 SVGAGI come from the germline V gene.

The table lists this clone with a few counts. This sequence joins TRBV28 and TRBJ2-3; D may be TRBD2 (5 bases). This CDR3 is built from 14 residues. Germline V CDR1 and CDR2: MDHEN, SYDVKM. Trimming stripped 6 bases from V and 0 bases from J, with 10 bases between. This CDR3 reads CASRLAKSTDTQYF. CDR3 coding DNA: TGTGCCAGCAGGTTAGCGAAAAGCACAGATACGCAGTATTTT.

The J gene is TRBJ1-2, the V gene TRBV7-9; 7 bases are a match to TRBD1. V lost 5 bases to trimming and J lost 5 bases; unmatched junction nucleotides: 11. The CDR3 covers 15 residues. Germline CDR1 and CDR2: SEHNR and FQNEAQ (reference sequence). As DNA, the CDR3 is TGTGCCAGCAGCCCCTACGTTGGGACAGCTTATGGCTACACCTTC. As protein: CASSPYVGTAYGYTF.

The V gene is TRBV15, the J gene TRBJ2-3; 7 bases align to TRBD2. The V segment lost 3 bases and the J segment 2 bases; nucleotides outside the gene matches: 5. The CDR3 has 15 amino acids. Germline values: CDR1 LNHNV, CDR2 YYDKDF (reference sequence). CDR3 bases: TGTGCCACCAGCAGGGGGAGCGGGATCACAGATACGCAGTATTTT. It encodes CATSRGSGITDTQYF.

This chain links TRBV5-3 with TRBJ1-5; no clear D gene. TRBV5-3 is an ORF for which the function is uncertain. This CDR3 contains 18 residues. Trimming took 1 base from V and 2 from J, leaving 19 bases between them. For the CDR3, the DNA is TGTGCCAGAAGCTTGCCTTTCGGGTCGGGGAACCGCAATCAGCCCCAGCATTTT. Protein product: CARSLPFGSGNRNQPQHF.

DNA for the CDR3: TGTGCCAGCGGAACAGGGGCTAAGAGCACTGAAGCTTTCTTT. This sequence encodes CASGTGAKSTEAFF. This sequence joins TRBV28 and TRBJ1-1; 7 positions agree with TRBD1. The CDR3 contains 14 residues. Per the germline V gene, CDR1 is MDHEN and CDR2 is SYDVKM. The V gene end was trimmed by 8 bases and the J gene end by 4 bases; junction bases not matched to a gene: 10.

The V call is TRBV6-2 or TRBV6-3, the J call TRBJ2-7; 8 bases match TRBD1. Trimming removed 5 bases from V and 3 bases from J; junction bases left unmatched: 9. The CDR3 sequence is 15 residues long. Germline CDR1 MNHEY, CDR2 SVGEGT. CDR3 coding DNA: TGTGCCAGCAGTAATCCCGGGACAGGAAACTACGAGCAGTACTTC. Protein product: CASSNPGTGNYEQYF.

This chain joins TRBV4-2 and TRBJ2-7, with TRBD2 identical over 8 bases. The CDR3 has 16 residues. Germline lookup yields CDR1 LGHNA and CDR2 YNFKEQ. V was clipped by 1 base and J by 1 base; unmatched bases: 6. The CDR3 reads CASSQGSSGGSYEQYF. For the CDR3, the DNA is TGTGCCAGCAGCCAAGGTAGCAGCGGGGGTTCCTACGAGCAGTACTTC.

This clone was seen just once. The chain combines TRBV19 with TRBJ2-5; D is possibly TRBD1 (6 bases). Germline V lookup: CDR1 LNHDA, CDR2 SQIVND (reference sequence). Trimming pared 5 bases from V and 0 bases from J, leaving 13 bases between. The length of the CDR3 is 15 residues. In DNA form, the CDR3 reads TGTGCCAGTAGTCCTAGGACAGAGTACCAAGAGACCCAGTACTTC. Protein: CASSPRTEYQETQYF.

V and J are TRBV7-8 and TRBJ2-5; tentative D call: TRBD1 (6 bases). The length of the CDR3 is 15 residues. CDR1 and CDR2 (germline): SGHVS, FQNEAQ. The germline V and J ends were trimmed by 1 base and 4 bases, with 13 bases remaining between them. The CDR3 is CASSLVVTGGETQYF. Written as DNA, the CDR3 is TGTGCCAGCAGCTTAGTGGTGACAGGAGGAGAGACCCAGTACTTC.

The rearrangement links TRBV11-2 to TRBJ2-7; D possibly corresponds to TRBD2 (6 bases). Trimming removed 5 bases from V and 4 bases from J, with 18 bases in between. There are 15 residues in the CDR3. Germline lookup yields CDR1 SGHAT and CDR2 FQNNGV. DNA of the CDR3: TGTGCCAGCAGCCAGCGGACCGGGAGTGGGTACGAGCAGTACTTC. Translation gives CASSQRTGSGYEQYF.

The CDR3 coding sequence is TGTGCCAGCGGATGGGACATGTACGAGCAGTACTTC. Amino acids: CASGWDMYEQYF. This chain joins TRBV2 and TRBJ2-7, with a weak D call TRBD1 (6 bases). The CDR3 consists of 12 residues. The V and J ends lost 8 bases and 4 bases respectively, with 12 bases between them. The V gene's germline CDR1 is SNHLY and CDR2 FYNNEI.

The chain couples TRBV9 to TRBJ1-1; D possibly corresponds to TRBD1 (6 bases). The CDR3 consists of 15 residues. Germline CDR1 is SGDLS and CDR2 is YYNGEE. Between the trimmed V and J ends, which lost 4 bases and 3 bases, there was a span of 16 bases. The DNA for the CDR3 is TGTGCCAGCAGCCTGAGATGGGGGCGCGACACTGAAGCTTTCTTT. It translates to CASSLRWGRDTEAFF.